The 9 T cell receptor beta chains in this list originate from one sample, sequenced in a study of shared clonotypes between healthy human individuals (TCRdb year 2020). The method was the immunoSEQ multiplex PCR assay. TCRdb obtained this table from immuneACCESS and retained in-frame rearrangements with V and J assigned. These tables miss some clones; where compared with another copy, unresolved V genes account for less than half of the shortfall, and the remainder is unexplained. The sample table records 500,000 to 700,000 clones; 90% to 95% of these occur just once. About 0.11% of the sample goes to the ten largest clones. For the CD8 naive samples, CD45RO-negative cells were positively selected for CCR7, yielding a CD45RA+CCR7+ population from which TemRA cells were excluded. Sequencing was carried out using naive CD8+ T cells sorted from blood. The cell subset or site label corresponds to: CD45RA+CCR7+. The receptors derive from a woman in her twenties or thirties in good health.

The rearrangement links TRBV28 to TRBJ1-4; no reliable D call. The V gene lost 2 bases and the J gene lost 2 bases, with 9 bases spanning the gap. The V gene's germline CDR1 is MDHEN and CDR2 SYDVKM. The CDR3 contains 15 residues. CDR3 residues: CASSLGVSTNEKLFF. For the CDR3, the DNA is TGTGCCAGCAGTTTAGGGGTCAGCACTAATGAAAAACTGTTTTTT.

The chain is built from TRBV7-6 and TRBJ1-5; no definite D call. CDR1 is SGHVS and CDR2 is FNYEAQ in the germline V gene. The CDR3 consists of 15 residues. Trimming took 1 base from V and 3 from J, leaving 10 bases between them. The CDR3 DNA reads TGTGCCAGCAGCTTAGGGATCGGGCCCAATCAGCCCCAGCATTTT. It codes for CASSLGIGPNQPQHF.

The chain employs TRBV5-4 and TRBJ2-1; a weak D match, TRBD2 (6 bases). This CDR3 is built from 16 residues. Per the germline V gene, CDR1 is SGHNT and CDR2 is YYREEE (reference sequence). V dropped 6 bases and J dropped 1 base, with 17 bases sitting between them. The CDR3 DNA sequence: TGTGCCAGCACCGTACGGGGGATGGGGTCCTACAATGAGCAGTTCTTC. Amino acids: CASTVRGMGSYNEQFF.

The genes are TRBV27 and TRBJ2-7; TRBD2 matches at 11 bases. Unmatched junction bases numbered 10, after V lost 4 bases and J lost 8 bases. CDR3 size: 15 residues. The germline CDR1 and CDR2 sequences are MNHEY and SMNVEV (reference sequence). The CDR3 DNA reads as TGTGCCAGCAGTTCTGGGACTAGCGGCCTGAGCAAGCAGTACTTC. It encodes CASSSGTSGLSKQYF.

The V call is TRBV23-1, the J call TRBJ2-3, with a possible D match to TRBD1 (6 bases). TRBV23-1 is filed as an ORF, its function uncertain. This CDR3 has 19 amino acids. V lost 3 bases, J lost 0 bases, and 22 bases lay in between. CDR3 amino acids: CASSHFDRSRYSSTDTQYF. The CDR3, as DNA: TGCGCCAGCAGTCACTTTGACAGGAGCAGATACTCTAGCACAGATACGCAGTATTTT.

This chain uses TRBV10-2 with TRBJ1-5, with 10 bases aligning to TRBD1. Germline lookup yields CDR1 WSHSY and CDR2 SAAADI. This CDR3 spans 15 amino acids. V lost 4 bases, J lost 6 bases, and 6 bases stayed unmatched. CDR3 nucleotides: TGCGCCAGCAGTGGGATTGACAGGGGGCTTCAGCCCCAGCATTTT. Translation: CASSGIDRGLQPQHF.

The table lists this clone with a few counts. J is TRBJ1-1 and V is TRBV10-3; D unresolved. CDR1 ENHRY and CDR2 SYGVKD come from the germline V gene. The V end lost 2 bases, the J end lost 1 base, and 14 bases lay between the germline ends. This CDR3 contains 16 residues. The CDR3 loop is CAISEGVLVENTEAFF. As DNA, the CDR3 is TGTGCCATCAGTGAGGGGGTCCTGGTAGAGAACACTGAAGCTTTCTTT.

The chain joins TRBV30 to TRBJ1-1, with D unresolved. Germline V gene sequence: CDR1 GTSNPN, CDR2 SVGIG (reference sequence). V was trimmed by 0 bases and J by 2 bases, leaving 4 bases between them. There are 12 residues in the CDR3. This CDR3 reads CAWSVVNTEAFF. The CDR3 DNA sequence: TGTGCCTGGAGTGTGGTAAACACTGAAGCTTTCTTT.

The rearrangement joins TRBV19 to TRBJ2-7, with a weak D call TRBD2 (6 bases). Germline CDR1 is LNHDA and CDR2 is SQIVND (reference sequence). CDR3 length: 13 residues. Trimming removed 9 bases at V and 2 bases at J, with 14 bases between. In nucleotides, the CDR3 is TGTGCCAGCAAAGATAGCGGTGCCTACGAGCAGTACTTC. It is translated as CASKDSGAYEQYF.